This TCR beta chain was captured by sequencing in a study of brain T cells in children with intractable seizures. The assay was immunoSEQ multiplex PCR, and TCRdb's table has in-frame clones only and misses some. The table shows about 340,000 clones, with nearly 95% occurring only once. As for time point: blood from clinic visit 5 months post-surgery; TSC patient then seizure free. Only cases whose brain tissue showed the highest T cell transcript signatures were sequenced. In germline, CDR1 is SGDLS, CDR2 YYNGEE. The CDR3 extends over 14 amino acids. V lost 1 base and J 6 bases, leaving 13 bases between the germline ends.

The chain joins TRBV9 to TRBJ1-1, with a tentative D call TRBD1 (5 bases). The TCR originated in a boy in the first two years of life with tuberous sclerosis and intractable seizures. The source material was peripheral blood, sampled 4 to 5 months after surgery. Here the CDR3 DNA reads TGTGCCAGCAGCGTAACAGGAGCCGGACCTGAAGCTTTCTTT. This translates into CASSVTGAGPEAFF. The entire variable domain, with the rest obtained from reference TRBV9 and TRBJ1-1, is as follows: DSGVTQTPKHLITATGQRVTLRCSPRSGDLSVYWYQQSLDQGLQFLIQYYNGEERAKGNILERFSAQQFPDLHSELNLSSLELGDSALYFCASSVTGAGPEAFFGQGTRLTVV.